This entry lists 17 T cell receptor beta chains sequenced from one sample in a study of CD8 T cells in Susac syndrome. With random hexamers, reverse transcription was performed on about 0.5 to 1 ug of RNA. TCRdb re-called the immunoSEQ multiplex PCR reads through MiXCR, storing one row per CDR3 protein. This repertoire shows approximately 71,000 distinct CDR3 sequences, 96% found once; its top ten account for 0.11%. The sequenced material came from CD4+ T cells from PBMCs. The receptors derive from a human donor with multiple sclerosis.

This clonotype was seen more than once but under ten times. The V and J genes are TRBV29-1 and TRBJ2-7, with D possibly being TRBD2 (6 bases). Germline lookup yields CDR1 SQVTM and CDR2 ANQGSEA. V was trimmed by 0 bases and J by 5 bases, leaving 8 bases between them. The CDR3 has 12 amino acids. The CDR3 loop is CSVEDAGNEQYF. The CDR3 DNA reads TGCAGCGTTGAAGATGCGGGAAACGAGCAGTACTTC.

This chain connects TRBV7-9 to TRBJ2-1; 9 bases fit TRBD2. The CDR3 runs 15 residues. Germline V gene data show CDR1 as SEHNR and CDR2 as FQNEAQ (reference sequence). The V segment lost 2 bases and the J segment 8 bases; nucleotides outside the gene matches: 7. In DNA, the CDR3 is TGTGCCAGCAGCTTACGGCGGGGGGGCATGGATGAGCAGTTCTTC. Translation gives CASSLRRGGMDEQFF.

The chain joins TRBV5-1 to TRBJ2-3; TRBD2 aligns across 8 bases. V trimming: 2 bases; J trimming: 2 bases; junction bases outside the gene matches: 4. Germline loops: CDR1 SGHRS, CDR2 YFSETQ. The CDR3 runs to 15 residues. CDR3: CASSLAGESTDTQYF. The CDR3, as DNA: TGCGCCAGCAGCTTAGCGGGGGAGTCCACAGATACGCAGTATTTT.

This clonotype was observed a handful of times. The CDR3 here is CSVGGTDAYEQYF. DNA of the CDR3: TGCAGCGTTGGGGGTACCGACGCCTACGAGCAGTACTTC. This sequence joins TRBV29-1 and TRBJ2-7; no firm D call. V lost 4 bases and J 2 bases, leaving 12 bases between the germline ends. Germline V gene sequence: CDR1 SQVTM, CDR2 ANQGSEA. This CDR3 spans 13 amino acids.

This clonotype has only a few counts. The chain uses TRBV11-3 and TRBJ2-7; D call uncertain. CDR1 and CDR2 (germline): SGHNT, YENEEA. The CDR3 loop spans 11 amino acids. Trimming removed 1 base from V and 9 bases from J, with 7 bases in between. The CDR3 DNA reads as TGTGCCAGCAGCTTAGGGGCAGGGCAGTACTTC. Translated, it gives CASSLGAGQYF.

V and J are TRBV12-3 or TRBV12-4 and TRBJ2-5; 10 bases match TRBD2. This CDR3 comprises 15 residues. With 6 bases clipped from V and 0 bases from J, the junction kept 4 bases outside the gene matches. CDR3 sequence: CASSVLAGYQETQYF. CDR3 nucleotides: TGTGCCAGCAGCGTACTAGCGGGGTACCAAGAGACCCAGTACTTC.

The chain uses TRBV6-2 or TRBV6-3 and TRBJ2-5, with TRBD1 identical over 10 bases. The CDR3 length is 15 residues. CDR1 and CDR2 (germline): MNHEY, SVGEGT. The V and J ends lost 7 bases and 6 bases, in that order; junction bases with no gene match: 11. Here the CDR3 reads CASTPRGTGVQTQYF. The CDR3, as DNA: TGTGCCAGCACTCCACGTGGGACAGGGGTACAGACCCAGTACTTC.

The chain uses TRBV7-9 and TRBJ2-1; D unclear. Germline V gene sequence: CDR1 SEHNR, CDR2 FQNEAQ (reference sequence). V lost 0 bases, J lost 6 bases, and 6 bases lay in between. The CDR3 spans 13 residues. The CDR3 here is CASSLAAVNEQFF. The CDR3 region has the DNA TGTGCCAGCAGCTTAGCGGCAGTCAATGAGCAGTTCTTC.

The rearrangement links TRBV3-1 to TRBJ1-1; unclear D gene. The CDR3 is 13 residues long. Germline assignment: CDR1 LGHDT and CDR2 YNNKEL (reference sequence). V was trimmed by 5 bases and J by 1 base, leaving 8 bases between them. CDR3 loop: CASSSTRNTEAFF. The CDR3 coding sequence is TGTGCCAGCAGCTCTACTAGGAACACTGAAGCTTTCTTT.

This clonotype appeared a single time. V is TRBV6-2 or TRBV6-3 and J is TRBJ2-3; D gene unclear. V lost 7 bases and J 6 bases, leaving 14 bases between the germline ends. CDR1 is MNHEY, CDR2 SVGEGT, per germline. The length of the CDR3 is 13 residues. In DNA, the CDR3 is TGTGCCAGCACGCCAGTAGGGAAGGATACGCAGTATTTT. It translates to CASTPVGKDTQYF.

The chain recombines TRBV19 with TRBJ1-1; D is unresolved. The V and J ends lost 6 bases and 5 bases respectively, with 10 bases between them. The CDR3 is 12 residues long. CDR1 is LNHDA, CDR2 SQIVND, per germline (reference sequence). The CDR3 DNA is TGTGCCAGTAGAGGGCTCCGTACTGAAGCTTTCTTT. Translating it yields CASRGLRTEAFF. The full variable domain, in which reference TRBV19 and TRBJ1-1 provide the parts outside the CDR3, is DGGITQSPKYLFRKEGQNVTLSCEQNLNHDAMYWYRQDPGQGLRLIYYSQIVNDFQKGDIAEGYSVSREKKESFPLTVTSAQKNPTAFYLCASRGLRTEAFFGQGTRLTVV.

In its sample, this clonotype was seen once. The rearrangement joins TRBV20-1 to TRBJ2-3, with D tentatively TRBD1 or TRBD2 (5 bases each). Trimming removed 1 base from V and 1 base from J, with 15 bases in between. Germline V gives CDR1 DFQATT, CDR2 SNEGSKA (reference sequence). The CDR3 is 16 residues long. CDR3 coding DNA: TGCAGTGCTAGAGTCTCCCGGGACCTTGGCACAGATACGCAGTATTTT. Translating gives CSARVSRDLGTDTQYF.

The chain joins TRBV12-3 or TRBV12-4 to TRBJ1-5; 9 bases map to TRBD1. This CDR3 comprises 17 residues. Germline trimming cut 5 bases from V and 1 base from J; bases unmatched to any gene: 9. Written as DNA, the CDR3 is TGTGCCAGCAGTCCTACCCGGGACAGGGTGAGCAATCAGCCCCAGCATTTT. As protein: CASSPTRDRVSNQPQHF.

This chain uses TRBV12-3 or TRBV12-4 with TRBJ2-3; D possibly corresponds to TRBD2 (5 bases). The germline V and J ends were trimmed by 3 bases and 6 bases, with 16 bases remaining between them. This CDR3 region has 15 residues. Written as DNA, the CDR3 is TGTGCCAGCAGTTTGATGGCGGGTGAAAGGGATACGCAGTATTTT. This gives the protein CASSLMAGERDTQYF.

The genes are TRBV11-3 and TRBJ2-7, with 8 bases matching TRBD1. The CDR3 sequence is 13 residues long. The V segment lost 5 bases and the J segment 6 bases; nucleotides outside the gene matches: 6. Germline V lookup: CDR1 SGHNT, CDR2 YENEEA. CDR3 residues: CASSRQGQAEQYF. Here the CDR3 DNA reads TGTGCCAGCAGCCGTCAGGGACAGGCCGAGCAGTACTTC.

The V gene is TRBV5-1, the J gene TRBJ2-1; TRBD1 matches at 7 bases. The germline CDR1 and CDR2 sequences are SGHRS and YFSETQ. The CDR3 covers 14 residues. V shed 2 bases, J shed 8 bases, and the junction held 7 bases outside the gene matches. The CDR3 here is CASSLGTEGHEQFF. The DNA for the CDR3 is TGCGCCAGCAGCTTAGGGACAGAAGGCCATGAGCAGTTCTTC. Drawing the rest from reference TRBV5-1 and TRBJ2-1, the complete variable domain is KAGVTQTPRYLIKTRGQQVTLSCSPISGHRSVSWYQQTPGQGLQFLFEYFSETQRNKGNFPGRFSGRQFSNSRSEMNVSTLELGDSALYLCASSLGTEGHEQFFGPGTRLTVL.

The CDR3 spells CASSKAGGLNEQFF. The CDR3 DNA follows: TGTGCCAGCAGTAAAGCGGGGGGGCTTAATGAGCAGTTCTTC. V usage is TRBV12-3 or TRBV12-4 and J usage is TRBJ2-1; TRBD2 matches 10 bases. CDR3 length: 14 residues. V lost 5 bases, J lost 7 bases, and 5 bases stayed unmatched.